This is a list of T cell receptor beta chains from one sample in a study of CD8 T cells in Susac syndrome. TCRdb processed the immunoSEQ multiplex PCR reads anew with MiXCR; each CDR3 protein has one entry. There are 150,000 or so distinct CDR3 sequences in the sample; approximately 95% occur only once, and 0.16% lies in the top ten. Source material: CD4+ T cells from PBMCs. These TCRs come from a human donor with Susac syndrome. CDR3s include the opening cysteine and the closing phenylalanine or tryptophan. A D gene is named only where the DNA matches it firmly. A clone size is listed for some rows: how often the clone was seen (once, few, many), or a class if it is expanded.

>TRBJ2-3|TRBV5-1|-|TRBD1
CASSWGGQGLTDTQYF
TGCGCCAGCAGCTGGGGGGGACAGGGGCTCACAGATACGCAGTATTTT
>TRBJ1-5|TRBV7-9|-|-
CASSLAVQSGDQPQHF
TGTGCCAGCAGCTTAGCGGTCCAGTCGGGGGATCAGCCCCAGCATTTT
>TRBJ2-5|TRBV29-1|-|-
CSVGPRLGGETQYF
TGCAGCGTTGGGCCCAGACTAGGTGGAGAGACCCAGTACTTC
>TRBJ1-5|TRBV6-5|-|-
CASRSTADSNQPQHF
TGTGCCAGCAGGTCAACAGCGGATAGCAATCAGCCCCAGCATTTT
>TRBJ2-7|TRBV4-1|-|TRBD1
CASSQDGDRAAYEQYF
TGCGCCAGCAGCCAAGACGGCGACAGGGCAGCCTACGAGCAGTACTTC
>TRBJ2-1|TRBV20-1|-|-
CSARRSNEQFF
TGCAGTGCACGCCGGTCCAATGAGCAGTTCTTC
>TRBJ2-2|TRBV15|once|TRBD2
CATSDGLAVTGELFF
TGTGCCACCTCAGACGGACTAGCGGTGACCGGGGAGCTGTTTTTT
>TRBJ2-5|TRBV6-5|-|-
CATTAGVAQETLYF
TGTGCCACCACGGCGGGCGTAGCTCAAGAGACCCTGTACTTC
>TRBJ2-1|TRBV7-3|-|TRBD2
CASSLAGGREQFF
TGTGCCAGCAGCTTGGCGGGGGGGCGTGAGCAGTTCTTC
>TRBJ2-7|TRBV25-1|-|-
CASMSPSSYEQYF
TGTGCCAGCATGAGTCCCAGCTCCTACGAGCAGTACTTC